This T cell receptor (beta chain) comes out of a study of T-cell memory formation after mild COVID-19. Study-level background: Largely donor-specific sequence clusters came from two donors.

V shed 3 bases and J shed 2 bases, with 11 bases lying between them. CDR3 length: 15 residues. Germline V gene data show CDR1 as SGDLS and CDR2 as YYNGEE. TCRdb independently ran MiXCR on the 5' RACE reads; one entry per CDR3 protein. Among fewer than 140,000 distinct CDR3 sequences listed, over 15% were seen once. This receptor was taken from an adult woman who had mild COVID-19 (a few samples of this study predate the infection). Cell type and time point are not known. The gene calls are TRBV9 and TRBJ1-4; D possibly corresponds to TRBD1 (5 bases). The sequenced material came from PBMCs or a T cell subset sorted from them (not recorded which). CDR3 nucleotides: TGTGCCAGCAGCGGAGGGGACGGTACTAATGAAAAACTGTTTTTT. It specifies CASSGGDGTNEKLFF.